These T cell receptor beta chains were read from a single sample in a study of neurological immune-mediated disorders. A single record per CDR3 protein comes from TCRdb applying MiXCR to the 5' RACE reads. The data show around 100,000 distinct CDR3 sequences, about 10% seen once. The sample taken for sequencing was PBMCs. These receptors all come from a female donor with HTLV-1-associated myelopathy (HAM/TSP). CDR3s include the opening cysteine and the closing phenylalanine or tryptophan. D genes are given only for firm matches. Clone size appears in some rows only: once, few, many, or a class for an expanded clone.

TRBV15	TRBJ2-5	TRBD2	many	CATSRDRLAMLETQYF	TGTGCCACCAGCAGAGATAGACTAGCGATGTTGGAGACCCAGTACTTC
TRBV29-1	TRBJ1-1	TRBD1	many	CSVGTGMTEAFF	TGCAGCGTAGGGACAGGGATGACTGAAGCTTTCTTT
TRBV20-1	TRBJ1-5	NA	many	CSASGQPSNQPQHF	TGCAGTGCTAGTGGACAGCCGAGCAATCAGCCCCAGCATTTT
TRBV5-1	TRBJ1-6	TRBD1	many	CASSYETGGHSPLHF	TGCGCCAGCAGCTATGAGACAGGGGGCCATTCACCCCTCCACTTT
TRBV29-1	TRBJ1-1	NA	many	CSVGRRVPNTEAFF	TGCAGCGTTGGGAGGCGGGTTCCGAACACTGAAGCTTTCTTT
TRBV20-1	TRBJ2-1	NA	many	CSARRTGLTSNEQFF	TGCAGTGCTAGGAGAACGGGACTTACCTCCAATGAGCAGTTCTTC
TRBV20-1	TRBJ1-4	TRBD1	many	CSATHRGVGEKLFF	TGCAGTGCTACCCACAGGGGGGTGGGTGAAAAACTGTTTTTT
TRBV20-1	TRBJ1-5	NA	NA	CSARDDTEGGNQPQHF	TGCAGTGCTAGAGATGACACCGAAGGGGGCAATCAGCCCCAGCATTTT
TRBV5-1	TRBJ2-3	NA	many	CASSLGSGQTDTQYF	TGCGCCAGCAGCTTGGGGTCTGGACAGACAGATACGCAGTATTTT
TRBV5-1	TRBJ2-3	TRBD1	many	CASSRSGGRTDTQYF	TGCGCCAGCAGTCGATCAGGGGGCCGCACAGATACGCAGTATTTT
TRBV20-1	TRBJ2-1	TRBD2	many	CSARDRERGWVYNEQFF	TGCAGTGCTAGAGATAGGGAGCGGGGGTGGGTATACAATGAGCAGTTCTTC
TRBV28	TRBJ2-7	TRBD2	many	CASTPPYRVVGGAYEQYF	TGTGCCAGCACCCCCCCCTACAGAGTAGTCGGGGGGGCCTACGAGCAGTACTTC
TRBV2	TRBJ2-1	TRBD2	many	CASSTGLAYNEQFF	TGTGCCAGCAGTACGGGACTAGCCTACAATGAGCAGTTCTTC
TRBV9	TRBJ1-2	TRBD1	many	CASSGDRGLGGYTF	TGTGCCAGCAGCGGGGACAGGGGGCTGGGGGGCTACACCTTC
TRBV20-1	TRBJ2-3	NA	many	CSAKGPGTDTQYF	TGCAGTGCTAAGGGACCGGGCACAGATACGCAGTATTTT
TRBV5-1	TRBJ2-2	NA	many	CASSLAGPLNTGELFF	TGCGCCAGCAGCTTGGCCGGGCCCTTAAACACCGGGGAGCTGTTTTTT
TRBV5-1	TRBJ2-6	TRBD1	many	CASSSGQGPPGANVLTF	TGCGCCAGCAGCTCCGGACAGGGCCCGCCTGGGGCCAACGTCCTGACTTTC
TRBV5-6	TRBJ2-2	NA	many	CASSSPRGASTGELFF	TGTGCCAGCAGCTCCCCCCGGGGAGCGAGCACCGGGGAGCTGTTTTTT
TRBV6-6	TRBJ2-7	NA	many	CASSSGDEQYF	TGTGCCAGCAGTTCAGGGGACGAGCAGTACTTC
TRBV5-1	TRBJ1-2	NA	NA	CASSGVAGGASNYGYTF	TGCGCCAGCAGCGGGGTCGCGGGGGGGGCATCGAACTATGGATACACCTTC
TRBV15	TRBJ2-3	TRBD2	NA	CATSGKSGGADTQYF	TGTGCCACCAGCGGGAAAAGCGGGGGGGCAGATACGCAGTATTTT
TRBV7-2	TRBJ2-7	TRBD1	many	CASSFDRGAYEQYF	TGTGCCAGCAGCTTCGACAGGGGGGCCTACGAGCAGTACTTC
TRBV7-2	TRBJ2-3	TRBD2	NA	CASSRGLAGGRDTQYF	TGTGCCAGCAGCCGGGGACTAGCGGGGGGTAGAGATACGCAGTATTTT
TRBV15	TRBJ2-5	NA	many	CATSRDIATQYF	TGTGCCACCAGCAGAGATATCGCGACCCAGTACTTC
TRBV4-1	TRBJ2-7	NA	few	CASSQAGVIYEQYF	TGCGCCAGCAGCCAAGCAGGGGTAATCTACGAGCAGTACTTC
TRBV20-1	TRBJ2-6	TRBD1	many	CSARPVRGYGANVLTF	TGCAGTGCTAGACCGGTCAGGGGGTATGGGGCCAACGTCCTGACTTTC
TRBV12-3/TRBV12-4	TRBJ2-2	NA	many	CASSRLVPRTGELFF	TGTGCCAGCAGTCGGTTGGTCCCGAGAACCGGGGAGCTGTTTTTT
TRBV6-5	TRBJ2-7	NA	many	CASSSAAVDRTYEQYF	TGTGCCAGCAGTTCTGCCGCCGTTGACAGAACCTACGAGCAGTACTTC
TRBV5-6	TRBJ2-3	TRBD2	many	CASTYLDARGGTDTQYF	TGTGCCAGCACTTACCTCGATGCGCGGGGGGGCACAGATACGCAGTATTTT
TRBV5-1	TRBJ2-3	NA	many	CASSLAQVDTQYF	TGCGCCAGCAGCTTGGCCCAGGTGGATACGCAGTATTTT
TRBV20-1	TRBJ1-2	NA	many	CSARSADYGYTF	TGCAGTGCTAGATCGGCAGACTATGGCTACACCTTC
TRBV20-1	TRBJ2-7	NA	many	CSAGGGGGYEQYF	TGCAGTGCTGGGGGCGGGGGAGGCTACGAGCAGTACTTC
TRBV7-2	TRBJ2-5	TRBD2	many	CASSFGGGGETQYF	TGTGCCAGCAGCTTCGGCGGGGGGGGAGAGACCCAGTACTTC
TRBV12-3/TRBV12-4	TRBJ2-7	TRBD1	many	CASSLRDRAYEQYF	TGTGCCAGCAGTTTACGGGACAGGGCCTACGAGCAGTACTTC
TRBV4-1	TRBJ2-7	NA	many	CASSQGRGGQVDHEQYF	TGCGCCAGCAGCCAAGGACGCGGGGGACAGGTGGACCACGAGCAGTACTTC
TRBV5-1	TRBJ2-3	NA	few	CASSSAAAAADTQYF	TGCGCCAGCAGCTCAGCAGCGGCAGCAGCAGATACGCAGTATTTT
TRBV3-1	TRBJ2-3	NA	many	CASSQEGRRTDTQYF	TGTGCCAGCAGCCAAGAAGGACGGCGCACAGATACGCAGTATTTT